This T cell receptor beta chain was obtained from a study of technical replicates of blood from several donors. Profiled with immunoSEQ multiplex PCR; TCRdb holds only in-frame clones, not every one. The sample has over 50,000 clones; roughly 93% are singletons. V was pared by 3 bases and J by 2 bases, with 11 bases between. The length of the CDR3 is 14 residues. The germline V gene has CDR1 SGHTA and CDR2 FQGNSA. What was sequenced was PBMCs. The clonotype comes from a human donor in good health. Some clones in this sample may be carry-over from other donors' samples. The chain employs TRBV7-2 and TRBJ2-7; weak D call: TRBD2 (6 bases). The CDR3 loop is CASSFGRGAYEQYF. The CDR3 nucleotides read TGTGCCAGCAGCTTCGGGCGGGGAGCCTACGAGCAGTACTTC.